This passage covers 10 T cell receptor beta chains from one sample sequenced in a study of CD8+CD57+ T cells in acquired aplastic anemia. Template material for TCR beta VDJ and CDR3 profiling consisted of genomic DNA. Each CDR3 protein is one row after TCRdb ran MiXCR on the reads. The sample carries 150,000 to 200,000 distinct CDR3 sequences, 40% to 55% recorded once. Patients chosen for sequencing had shown CD8+CD57+ cell expansion by flow cytometry. What was sequenced was sorted CD4+, CD8+, or CD8+CD57+ T cells (not recorded which) from PBMCs. The receptors stem from a human donor with aplastic anemia.

In its sample, this clonotype was seen a few times. This rearrangement joins TRBV29-1 to TRBJ2-2; TRBD2 is a possible D gene (5 bases). The CDR3 is 15 residues long. V lost 6 bases and J 4 bases, leaving 18 bases between the germline ends. Germline CDR1 SQVTM, CDR2 ANQGSEA. The CDR3, as DNA: TGCAGCGTCCTGGGAGTGAAGGGCAGCACCGGGGAGCTGTTTTTT. Its translation: CSVLGVKGSTGELFF.

This clonotype has at least ten counts. The chain is built from TRBV20-1 and TRBJ1-2; D possibly corresponds to TRBD1 (6 bases). The V gene's germline CDR1 is DFQATT and CDR2 SNEGSKA (reference sequence). This CDR3 has 12 residues. Deletions cut 5 bases from V and 2 bases from J, with 9 bases between. Here the CDR3 DNA reads TGCAGTGCTTTACAGGGCAACTATGGCTACACCTTC. Translating gives CSALQGNYGYTF.

J is TRBJ1-1 and V is TRBV2; D remains unclear. Germline CDR1 and CDR2: SNHLY and FYNNEI. The length of the CDR3 is 15 residues. V lost 8 bases and J lost 1, with 17 bases in between. CDR3 in DNA: TGTGCCAGCCATCGAGCCGCGGCCTCGAACACTGAAGCTTTCTTT. Translated: CASHRAAASNTEAFF.

As regards this clonotype: A read error may account for a junction end that differs from germline. V is TRBV25-1 and J is TRBJ2-1; no clear D. CDR3 length equals 14 residues. The germline gives CDR1 MGHDK, CDR2 SYGVNS. The CDR3, as DNA: TGTGCCAGCAGTGAATCAAGCCCCTACAACGAGCAGTTCTTC. Translating gives CASSESSPYNEQFF.

As to this clonotype: A much larger clonotype is one base distant, so this may be a read error. V is TRBV12-3 or TRBV12-4 and J is TRBJ2-6, with 7 bases identical to TRBD1. The ends lost 6 bases at V and 0 bases at J; junction bases unmatched: 14. This CDR3 region has 19 residues. CDR3 coding DNA: TGTGCCAGCAGACTACGGACAGGCCCTCAGGGCTCTGGGGCCAACGTCCTGACTTTC. Translation gives CASRLRTGPQGSGANVLTF.

At least ten counts were recorded for this clonotype. The chain carries TRBV12-3 or TRBV12-4 and TRBJ1-2; D is possibly TRBD1 (5 bases). This CDR3 has 14 residues. V was pared by 5 bases and J by 5 bases, with 15 bases between. CDR3 sequence: CASSHRRGLYGYTF. The CDR3 DNA reads as TGTGCCAGCAGTCATCGGAGGGGCTTATATGGCTACACCTTC.

This clonotype showed up many times. The CDR3 here is CASSLAWQNTEAFF. CDR3 nucleotide sequence: TGTGCCAGCAGCTTGGCCTGGCAGAACACTGAAGCTTTCTTT. J is TRBJ1-1 and V is TRBV5-5; D unresolved. The CDR3 is 14 amino acids. The V gene's germline CDR1 is SGHKS and CDR2 YYEKEE (reference sequence). Between the trimmed V and J ends, which lost 0 bases and 1 base, there was a span of 7 bases.

This clonotype is a singleton in its sample. As DNA, the CDR3 is TGTGCCAGCAGTGAATCAAGGACAGAGACCTACGAGCAGTACTTC. Translating it yields CASSESRTETYEQYF. The chain uses TRBV6-1 and TRBJ2-7; perhaps TRBD1 as D (6 bases). V shed 2 bases and J shed 2 bases, with 13 bases lying between them. The germline gives CDR1 MNHNS, CDR2 SASEGT. The CDR3 length is 15 residues.

The rearrangement uses TRBV20-1 and TRBJ2-1; TRBD2 aligns across 8 bases. Germline V lookup: CDR1 DFQATT, CDR2 SNEGSKA (reference sequence). The CDR3 loop spans 12 amino acids. V shed 1 base and J 10 bases; nucleotides not matched to a gene: 3. The CDR3 here is CSARVASGEQFF. DNA of the CDR3: TGCAGTGCTAGAGTTGCTAGCGGGGAGCAGTTCTTC.

The table lists this clonotype with a count of one. This chain joins TRBV29-1 and TRBJ1-1; D is undetermined. Germline CDR1 SQVTM, CDR2 ANQGSEA. This CDR3 has 12 residues. In DNA form, the CDR3 reads TGCAGGAGAATGGGTCTGAACACTGAAGCTTTCTTT. It codes for CRRMGLNTEAFF.